This T cell receptor (beta chain) was recovered during a study of blood T cell repertoires in COVID-19. Study context: Sites in the United States, Italy and Spain provided acute and convalescent COVID-19 samples. T cells, B-cell-depleted T cells, or PBMCs provided the cDNA or gDNA that served as material.

This clone was picked up a small number of times. Methods used by the authors: The authors estimated nucleated cell counts from reference gene primer amplification. Profiling relied on immunoSEQ multiplex PCR, and the TCRdb table lists in-frame clones only, not all of them. V, J and clone size are those of that table, while D and trimming were read from the DNA. The sample has approximately 59,000 clones; approximately 87% are singletons. Sample: peripheral blood. The TCR sequence derives from a middle-aged man with active COVID-19.

The CDR3 DNA reads as TGTGCCAGCAGCTTAGTAGGCGGCTCTGGAAACACCATATATTTT. Its protein product is CASSLVGGSGNTIYF. V gene TRBV7-9 combines with J gene TRBJ1-3, with D hard to call. Germline V gene data show CDR1 as SEHNR and CDR2 as FQNEAQ (reference sequence). The ends were cut back, 1 base at V and 0 bases at J, with 7 bases in the middle. The CDR3 length is 15 residues.